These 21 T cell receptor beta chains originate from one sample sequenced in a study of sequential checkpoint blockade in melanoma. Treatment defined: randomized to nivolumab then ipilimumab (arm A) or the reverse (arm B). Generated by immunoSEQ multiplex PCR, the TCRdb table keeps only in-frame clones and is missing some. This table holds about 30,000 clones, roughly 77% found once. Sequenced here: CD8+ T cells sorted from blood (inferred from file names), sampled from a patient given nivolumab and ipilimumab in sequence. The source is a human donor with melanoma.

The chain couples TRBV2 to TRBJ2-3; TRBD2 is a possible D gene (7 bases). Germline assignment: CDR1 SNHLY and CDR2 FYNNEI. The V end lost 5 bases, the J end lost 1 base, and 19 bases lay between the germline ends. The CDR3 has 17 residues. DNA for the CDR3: TGTGCCAGCAGTTTCGGGTGGAGGGGGGGAGGCACAGATACGCAGTATTTT. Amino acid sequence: CASSFGWRGGGTDTQYF.

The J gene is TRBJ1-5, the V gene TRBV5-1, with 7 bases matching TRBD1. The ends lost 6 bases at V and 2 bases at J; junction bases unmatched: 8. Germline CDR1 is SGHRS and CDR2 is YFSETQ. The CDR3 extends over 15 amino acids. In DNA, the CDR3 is TGCGCCAGCAACGCCGACAGGGTGGGCAATCAGCCCCAGCATTTT. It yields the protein CASNADRVGNQPQHF.

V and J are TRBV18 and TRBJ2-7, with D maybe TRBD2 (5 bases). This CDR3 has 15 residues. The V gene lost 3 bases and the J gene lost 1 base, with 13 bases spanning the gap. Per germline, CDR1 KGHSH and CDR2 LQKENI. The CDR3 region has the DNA TGTGCCAGCTCACCGGAGCCAGCGGTGTCCTACGAGCAGTACTTC. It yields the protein CASSPEPAVSYEQYF.

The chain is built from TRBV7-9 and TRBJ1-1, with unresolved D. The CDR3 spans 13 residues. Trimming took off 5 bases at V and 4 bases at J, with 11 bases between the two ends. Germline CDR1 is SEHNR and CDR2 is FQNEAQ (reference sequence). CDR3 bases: TGTGCCAGCAGCCCCCGGGGTCTCACTGAAGCTTTCTTT. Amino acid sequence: CASSPRGLTEAFF.

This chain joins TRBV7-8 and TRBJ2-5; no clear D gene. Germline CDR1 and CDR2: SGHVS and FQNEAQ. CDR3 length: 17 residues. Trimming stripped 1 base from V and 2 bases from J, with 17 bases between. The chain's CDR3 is CASSLGASRSSQETQYF. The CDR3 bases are TGTGCCAGCAGCTTAGGAGCCTCGAGGTCCTCACAAGAGACCCAGTACTTC. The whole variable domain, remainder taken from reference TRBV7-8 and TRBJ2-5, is GAGVSQSPRYKVAKRGQDVALRCDPISGHVSLFWYQQALGQGPEFLTYFQNEAQLDKSGLPSDRFFAERPEGSVSTLKIQRTQQEDSAVYLCASSLGASRSSQETQYFGPGTRLLVL.

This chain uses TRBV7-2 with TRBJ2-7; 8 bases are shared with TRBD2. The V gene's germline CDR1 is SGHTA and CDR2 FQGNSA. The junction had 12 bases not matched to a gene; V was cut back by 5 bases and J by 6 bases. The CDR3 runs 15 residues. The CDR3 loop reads CASSRPTSVRGEQYF. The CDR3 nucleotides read TGTGCCAGCAGCCGCCCGACTAGCGTCCGGGGCGAGCAGTACTTC.

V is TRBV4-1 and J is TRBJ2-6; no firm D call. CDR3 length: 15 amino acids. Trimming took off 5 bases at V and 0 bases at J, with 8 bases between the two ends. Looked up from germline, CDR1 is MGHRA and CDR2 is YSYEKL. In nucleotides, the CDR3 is TGCGCCAGCAGCGCTATTACCTCTGGGGCCAACGTCCTGACTTTC. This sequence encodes CASSAITSGANVLTF.

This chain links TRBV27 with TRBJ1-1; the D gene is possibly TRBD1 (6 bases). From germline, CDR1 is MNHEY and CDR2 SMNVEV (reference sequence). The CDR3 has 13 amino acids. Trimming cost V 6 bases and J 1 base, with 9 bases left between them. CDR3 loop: CASRLQGNTEAFF. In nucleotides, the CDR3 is TGTGCCAGCAGACTACAGGGGAACACTGAAGCTTTCTTT.

The CDR3 DNA follows: TGTGCCAGCAGCTTAGATCCGCAAGAGGGGCTGTTTTTT. It encodes CASSLDPQEGLFF. The chain has TRBV11-2 and TRBJ2-2; tentatively, D is TRBD2 (5 bases). CDR3 length equals 13 residues. Looked up from germline, CDR1 is SGHAT and CDR2 is FQNNGV. V was shortened by 0 bases and J by 13 bases, with 12 bases between the two germline ends.

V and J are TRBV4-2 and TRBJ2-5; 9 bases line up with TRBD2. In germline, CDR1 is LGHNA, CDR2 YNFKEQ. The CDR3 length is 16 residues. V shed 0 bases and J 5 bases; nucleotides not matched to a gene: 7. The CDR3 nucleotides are TGTGCCAGCAGCCAAGAGTCGCGCGGGGGGGGTGAGACCCAGTACTTC. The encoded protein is CASSQESRGGGETQYF.

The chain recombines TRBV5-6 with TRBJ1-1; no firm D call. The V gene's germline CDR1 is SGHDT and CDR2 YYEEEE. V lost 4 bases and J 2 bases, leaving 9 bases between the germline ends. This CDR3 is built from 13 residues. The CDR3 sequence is CASSPETNTEAFF. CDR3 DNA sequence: TGTGCCAGCAGCCCCGAGACTAACACTGAAGCTTTCTTT.

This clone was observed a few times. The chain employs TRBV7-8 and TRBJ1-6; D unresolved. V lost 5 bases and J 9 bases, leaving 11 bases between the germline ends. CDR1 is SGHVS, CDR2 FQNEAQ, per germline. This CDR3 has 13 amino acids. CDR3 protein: CASSGGSGSPLHF. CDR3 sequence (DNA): TGTGCCAGCAGCGGAGGATCGGGTTCACCCCTCCACTTT.

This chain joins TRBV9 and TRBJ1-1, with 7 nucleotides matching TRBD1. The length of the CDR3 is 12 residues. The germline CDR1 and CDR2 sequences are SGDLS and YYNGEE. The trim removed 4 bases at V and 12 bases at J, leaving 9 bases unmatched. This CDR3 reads CASSPNSGGTFF. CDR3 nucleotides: TGTGCCAGCAGCCCGAATTCAGGGGGAACTTTCTTT.

CDR3 nucleotides: TGCGCCGGCGGAGGGGGCCTGTCGCCCTACAATGAGCAGTTCTTC. This translates into CAGGGGLSPYNEQFF. The V gene is TRBV10-2, the J gene TRBJ2-1; possible D gene TRBD1, 7 bases. Germline V lookup: CDR1 WSHSY, CDR2 SAAADI. The CDR3 length is 15 residues. The V and J ends lost 11 bases and 2 bases respectively, with 19 bases between them.

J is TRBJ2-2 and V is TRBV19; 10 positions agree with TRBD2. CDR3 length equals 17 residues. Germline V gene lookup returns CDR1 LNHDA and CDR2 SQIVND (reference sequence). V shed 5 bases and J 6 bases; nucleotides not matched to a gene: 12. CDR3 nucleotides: TGTGCCAGTAGTCCCCGGCTAGCGGGGGAGGGAGCCGGGGAGCTGTTTTTT. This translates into CASSPRLAGEGAGELFF.

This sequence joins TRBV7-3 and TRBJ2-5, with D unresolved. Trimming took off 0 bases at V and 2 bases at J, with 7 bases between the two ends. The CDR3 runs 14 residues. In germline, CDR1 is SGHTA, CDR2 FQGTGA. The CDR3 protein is CASSLTVEQETQYF. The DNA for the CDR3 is TGTGCCAGCAGCTTAACCGTAGAACAAGAGACCCAGTACTTC. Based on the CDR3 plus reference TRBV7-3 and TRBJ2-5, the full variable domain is GAGVSQTPSNKVTEKGKYVELRCDPISGHTALYWYRQSLGQGPEFLIYFQGTGAADDSGLPNDRFFAVRPEGSVSTLKIQRTERGDSAVYLCASSLTVEQETQYFGPGTRLLVL.

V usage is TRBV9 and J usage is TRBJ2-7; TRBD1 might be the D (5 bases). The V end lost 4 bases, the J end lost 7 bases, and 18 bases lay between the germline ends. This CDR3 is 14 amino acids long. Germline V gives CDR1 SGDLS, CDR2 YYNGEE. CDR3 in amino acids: CASSPGPFELEQYF. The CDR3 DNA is TGTGCCAGCAGCCCAGGGCCCTTCGAGTTGGAGCAGTACTTC. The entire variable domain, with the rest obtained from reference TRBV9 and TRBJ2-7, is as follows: DSGVTQTPKHLITATGQRVTLRCSPRSGDLSVYWYQQSLDQGLQFLIQYYNGEERAKGNILERFSAQQFPDLHSELNLSSLELGDSALYFCASSPGPFELEQYFGPGTRLTVT.

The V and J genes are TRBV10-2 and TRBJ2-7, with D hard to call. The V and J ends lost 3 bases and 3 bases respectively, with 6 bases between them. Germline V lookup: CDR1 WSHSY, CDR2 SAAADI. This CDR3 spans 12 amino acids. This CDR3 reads CASSEHLYEQYF. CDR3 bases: TGCGCCAGCAGTGAACATCTCTACGAGCAGTACTTC.

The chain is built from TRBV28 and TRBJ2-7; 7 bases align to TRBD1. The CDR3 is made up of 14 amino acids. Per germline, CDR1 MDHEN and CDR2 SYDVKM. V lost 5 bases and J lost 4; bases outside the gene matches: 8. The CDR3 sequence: CASSPGQPFYEQYF. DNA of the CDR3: TGTGCCAGCAGTCCGGGACAGCCTTTTTACGAGCAGTACTTC.

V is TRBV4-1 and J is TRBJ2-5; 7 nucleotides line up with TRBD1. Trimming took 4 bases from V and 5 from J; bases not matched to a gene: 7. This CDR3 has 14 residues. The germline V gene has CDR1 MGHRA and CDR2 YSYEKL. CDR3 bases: TGCGCCAGCAGCCCCAGACAGGGTTCTGAGACCCAGTACTTC. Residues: CASSPRQGSETQYF.

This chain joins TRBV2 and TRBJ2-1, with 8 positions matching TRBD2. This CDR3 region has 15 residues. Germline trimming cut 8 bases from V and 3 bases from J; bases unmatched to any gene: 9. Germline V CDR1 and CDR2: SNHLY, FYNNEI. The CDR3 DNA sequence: TGTGCCAGCCCTCCCCGCCTAGCGGGCTACAATGAGCAGTTCTTC. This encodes CASPPRLAGYNEQFF.